This TCR beta chain was captured by sequencing in a study of immune evolution from preneoplasia to lung adenocarcinoma. Study results and limitations: Compared with EGFR-mutant or double wild-type lesions, KRAS-mutant nodules were more clonal. Normal lung had the highest top T cell clone frequencies.

The germline CDR1 and CDR2 sequences are DFQATT and SNEGSKA (reference sequence). The V end was cut by 4 bases, the J end by 4 bases, with 8 bases between. This CDR3 spans 11 amino acids. Data came from immunoSEQ multiplex PCR; TCRdb stores just in-frame clones and leaves some out. This sample has over 13,000 clones, with 75% to 85% found just once. Nucleic acids came from premalignant or tumor cells enriched by macro-dissection. Remarks on this clone: Its antigen is currently unknown.

The specimen sequenced was FFPE minimally invasive lung adenocarcinoma tissue. The chain combines TRBV20-1 with TRBJ2-7, with a tentative D call TRBD1 (5 bases). The sequence derives from a person aged 65-85 years with lung adenocarcinoma. CDR3 sequence reads: CSAMTDYEQYF. In DNA, the CDR3 is TGCAGTGCTATGACAGATTACGAGCAGTACTTC.